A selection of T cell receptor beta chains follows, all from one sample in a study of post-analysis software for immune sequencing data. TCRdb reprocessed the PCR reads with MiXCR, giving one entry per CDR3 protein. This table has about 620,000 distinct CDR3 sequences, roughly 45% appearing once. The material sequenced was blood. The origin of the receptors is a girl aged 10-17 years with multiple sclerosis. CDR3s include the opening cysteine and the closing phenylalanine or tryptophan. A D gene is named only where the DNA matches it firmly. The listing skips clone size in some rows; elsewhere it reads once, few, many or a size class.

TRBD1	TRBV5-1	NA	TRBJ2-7	CASSLASRTGGSYEQYF	TGCGCCAGCAGCTTGGCCTCCAGGACAGGGGGCTCCTACGAGCAGTACTTC
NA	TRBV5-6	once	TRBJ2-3	CASSLSLGPRAADTQYF	TGTGCCAGCAGCTTGTCTTTAGGACCCCGGGCGGCAGATACGCAGTATTTT
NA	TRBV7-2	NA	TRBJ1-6	CASSLGLRVTYNSPLHF	TGTGCCAGCAGCTTAGGGCTCAGGGTAACCTATAATTCACCCCTCCACTTT
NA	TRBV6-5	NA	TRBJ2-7	CASNSAQGFQQYF	TGTGCCAGCAATTCCGCCCAGGGGTTCCAGCAGTACTTC
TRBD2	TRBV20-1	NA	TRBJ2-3	CSARWRGVLSDTQYF	TGCAGTGCTAGATGGCGGGGGGTTCTGTCAGATACGCAGTATTTT
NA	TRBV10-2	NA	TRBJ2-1	CASSARGNEQFF	TGCGCCAGCAGTGCCAGGGGCAATGAGCAGTTCTTC
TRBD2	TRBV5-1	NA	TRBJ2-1	CASSLAGTSGRAGSYNEQFF	TGCGCCAGCAGCTTGGCGGGGACTAGCGGGAGGGCCGGGTCCTACAATGAGCAGTTCTTC
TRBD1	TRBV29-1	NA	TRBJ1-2	CSVRTGRGGYTF	TGCAGCGTACGGACAGGGCGCGGTGGCTACACCTTC
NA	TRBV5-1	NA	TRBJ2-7	CASSLDISHYEQYF	TGCGCCAGCAGCTTGGACATCAGCCACTACGAGCAGTACTTC
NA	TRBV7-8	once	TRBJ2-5	CASSLGTGPETQYF	TGTGCCAGCAGCTTAGGAACAGGACCGGAGACCCAGTACTTC
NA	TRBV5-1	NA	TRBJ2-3	CASSHSAINITDTQYF	TGCGCCAGCAGCCATAGCGCAATAAACATCACAGATACGCAGTATTTT
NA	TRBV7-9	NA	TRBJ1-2	CASSGLGRGGYTF	TGTGCCAGCAGCGGGTTGGGAAGGGGTGGCTACACCTTC
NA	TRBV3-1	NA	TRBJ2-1	CASSQGRVPFF	TGTGCCAGCAGCCAAGGCAGGGTGCCGTTCTTC
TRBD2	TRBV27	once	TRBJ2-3	CASSFVGQLAGGSDTQYF	TGTGCCAGCAGTTTTGTAGGACAACTAGCGGGGGGTTCAGATACGCAGTATTTT
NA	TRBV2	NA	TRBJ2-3	CASSRSRGRTDTQYF	TGTGCCAGCAGTCGCTCCAGGGGAAGGACAGATACGCAGTATTTT
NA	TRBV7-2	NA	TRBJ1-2	CAITYGGSSVYGYTF	TGTGCCATAACGTACGGGGGCTCTTCGGTCTATGGCTACACCTTC
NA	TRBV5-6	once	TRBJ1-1	CASSLVWGGTEAFF	TGTGCCAGCAGCTTGGTATGGGGAGGCACTGAAGCTTTCTTT
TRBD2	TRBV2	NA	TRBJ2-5	CARSEPNGRLAEQETQYF	TGTGCCCGCAGTGAACCCAACGGCAGACTAGCGGAACAAGAGACCCAGTACTTC
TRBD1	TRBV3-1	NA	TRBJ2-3	CASSQWTGTRGDTQYF	TGTGCCAGCAGCCAGTGGACAGGGACCAGGGGGGATACGCAGTATTTT
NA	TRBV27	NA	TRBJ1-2	CASSVGLPVNYGYTF	TGTGCCAGCAGTGTAGGTTTGCCAGTGAACTATGGCTACACCTTC
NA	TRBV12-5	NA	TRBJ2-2	CASGHDSGTITGELFF	TGTGCTAGTGGCCATGACAGCGGAACGATCACCGGGGAGCTGTTTTTT
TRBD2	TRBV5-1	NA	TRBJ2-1	CASRRGLERGALYNEQFF	TGCGCCAGCCGTCGGGGCTTGGAGCGGGGGGCTCTATACAATGAGCAGTTCTTC
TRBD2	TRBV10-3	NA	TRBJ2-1	CAADSGRVSYNEQFF	TGTGCCGCCGATAGCGGGAGGGTTTCCTACAATGAGCAGTTCTTC
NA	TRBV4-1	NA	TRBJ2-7	CASSQEVTDLTYEQYF	TGCGCCAGCAGCCAGGAAGTGACTGATTTAACCTACGAGCAGTACTTC
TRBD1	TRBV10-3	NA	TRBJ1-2	CAISESTGVYGYTF	TGTGCCATCAGTGAGTCAACAGGGGTTTATGGCTACACCTTC
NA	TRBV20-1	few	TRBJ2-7	CSAPGQFSYEQYF	TGCAGTGCCCCCGGACAGTTCTCCTACGAGCAGTACTTC
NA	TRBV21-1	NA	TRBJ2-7	CASSKRQKTGTGRYEQYF	TGTGCCAGCAGCAAACGACAAAAAACCGGGACAGGGAGATACGAGCAGTACTTC
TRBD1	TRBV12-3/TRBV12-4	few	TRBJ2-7	CASSRRQGAYEQYF	TGTGCCAGCAGTCGACGACAGGGCGCCTACGAGCAGTACTTC
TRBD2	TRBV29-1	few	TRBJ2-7	CSVEETGGSPSEQYF	TGCAGCGTTGAAGAAACGGGCGGGAGTCCCTCCGAGCAGTACTTC
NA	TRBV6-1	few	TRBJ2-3	CASRRGMGGLHTESTDTQYF	TGTGCCAGCAGGAGGGGAATGGGAGGACTACATACCGAGAGCACAGATACGCAGTATTTT
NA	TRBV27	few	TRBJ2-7	CASSPRVAYEQYF	TGTGCCAGCAGTCCTAGGGTGGCCTACGAGCAGTACTTC
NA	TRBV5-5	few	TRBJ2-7	CASSSSYGYEQYF	TGTGCCAGCAGCTCTTCTTATGGGTACGAGCAGTACTTC
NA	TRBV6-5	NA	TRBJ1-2	CASSWTSAYGYTF	TGTGCCAGCAGTTGGACAAGCGCCTATGGCTACACCTTC
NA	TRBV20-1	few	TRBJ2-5	CSARDLTDQETQYF	TGCAGTGCTAGAGACTTGACAGACCAAGAGACCCAGTACTTC
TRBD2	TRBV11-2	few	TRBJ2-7	CASSLTSGLSSYEQYF	TGTGCCAGCAGCTTAACTAGCGGCTTGAGCTCCTACGAGCAGTACTTC
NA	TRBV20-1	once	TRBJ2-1	CSASATTRHEQFF	TGCAGTGCTAGCGCCACGACTAGGCATGAGCAGTTCTTC
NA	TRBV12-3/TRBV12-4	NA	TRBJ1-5	CASSLDGRINQPQHF	TGTGCCAGCAGTCTAGATGGTAGGATAAATCAGCCCCAGCATTTT
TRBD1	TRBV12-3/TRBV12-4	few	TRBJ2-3	CASSPGWAGGSDTQYF	TGTGCCAGCAGTCCTGGCTGGGCAGGGGGCTCCGATACGCAGTATTTT
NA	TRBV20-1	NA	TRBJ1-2	CSARFATASGAYGYTF	TGCAGTGCTAGATTCGCGACAGCGAGTGGGGCGTATGGCTACACCTTC
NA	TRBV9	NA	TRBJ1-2	CASSRGGVEGYTF	TGTGCCAGCAGCCGCGGGGGGGTTGAAGGCTACACCTTC
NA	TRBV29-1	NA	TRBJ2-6	CSVWGAGANVLTF	TGCAGCGTTTGGGGAGCAGGGGCCAACGTCCTGACTTTC
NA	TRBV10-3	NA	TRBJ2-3	CAISDGTTQPTDTQYF	TGTGCCATCAGTGATGGAACTACCCAGCCCACAGATACGCAGTATTTT
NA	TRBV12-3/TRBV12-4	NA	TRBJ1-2	CASLGGEGTYGYTF	TGTGCCTCCCTAGGGGGGGAGGGAACGTATGGCTACACCTTC
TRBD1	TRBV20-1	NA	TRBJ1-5	CSARQGGSNQPQHF	TGCAGTGCTAGACAGGGGGGTAGCAATCAGCCCCAGCATTTT
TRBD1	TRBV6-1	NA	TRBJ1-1	CASSPGTGLVMDTEAFF	TGTGCCAGCAGCCCCGGGACAGGTCTCGTCATGGACACTGAAGCTTTCTTT
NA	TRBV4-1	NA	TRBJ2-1	CASQNGPYNEQFF	TGCGCCAGCCAAAATGGCCCCTACAATGAGCAGTTCTTC
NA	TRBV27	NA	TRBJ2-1	CASSLNGDNEQFF	TGTGCCAGCAGTTTAAACGGAGACAATGAGCAGTTCTTC
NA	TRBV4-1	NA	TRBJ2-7	CASSQGPLDEQYF	TGCGCCAGCAGCCAAGGGCCCCTTGACGAGCAGTACTTC